Listed below are T cell receptor beta chains from one sample, sequenced in a study of blood T cells in healthy people across ages. TCRdb re-called the 5' RACE reads through MiXCR, storing one row per CDR3 protein. The sample lists 650,000 to 900,000 distinct CDR3 sequences, approximately 59% occurring once. Material: blood. These receptors were collected from a man aged 30-40 years in good health. Each CDR3 is given with its conserved first and last residue. D genes are given only for firm matches. Some rows mark clone size as missing; the rest say once, few, many or name a class of expanded clone.

clone size: few; V gene: TRBV7-6; J gene: TRBJ2-1; D gene: -; CDR3 DNA: TGTGCCAGCAGCTTATTGGGACGTACGAGGCGCAATGAGCAGTTCTTC; CDR3 protein: CASSLLGRTRRNEQFF
clone size: -; V gene: TRBV5-5; J gene: TRBJ1-1; D gene: TRBD1; CDR3 DNA: TGTGCCAGCAGCCCAACCTCCGGGACAGGGGGAATGGGCACTGAAGCTTTCTTT; CDR3 protein: CASSPTSGTGGMGTEAFF
clone size: -; V gene: TRBV6-5; J gene: TRBJ2-7; D gene: TRBD1; CDR3 DNA: TGTGCCAGCAATCGAGGACAGGGGTCCTACGAGCAGTACTTC; CDR3 protein: CASNRGQGSYEQYF
clone size: -; V gene: TRBV4-2; J gene: TRBJ2-2; D gene: TRBD1; CDR3 DNA: TGTGCCAGCAGCCTAGGACAGGGGGGGAACACCGGGGAGCTGTTTTTT; CDR3 protein: CASSLGQGGNTGELFF
clone size: few; V gene: TRBV12-3/TRBV12-4; J gene: TRBJ1-2; D gene: -; CDR3 DNA: TGTGCCAGCAGTGCTTCCCTCTTCAACTATGGCTACACCTTC; CDR3 protein: CASSASLFNYGYTF
clone size: few; V gene: TRBV27; J gene: TRBJ2-1; D gene: -; CDR3 DNA: TGTGCCAGCAGTTTAGGCCCGTCGGGCTATGAGCAGTTCTTC; CDR3 protein: CASSLGPSGYEQFF
clone size: -; V gene: TRBV20-1; J gene: TRBJ2-3; D gene: TRBD1; CDR3 DNA: TGCAGTGCTAGACCCACACCGAGGGGGCTAGGGGTGGATACGCAGTATTTT; CDR3 protein: CSARPTPRGLGVDTQYF
clone size: -; V gene: TRBV20-1; J gene: TRBJ2-3; D gene: -; CDR3 DNA: TGCAGTGCTACTATAGCGGATGGACTCACAGATACGCAGTATTTT; CDR3 protein: CSATIADGLTDTQYF
clone size: -; V gene: TRBV29-1; J gene: TRBJ1-2; D gene: -; CDR3 DNA: TGCAGCGTTGCCGGGCATCTCCCCTATGGCTACACCTTC; CDR3 protein: CSVAGHLPYGYTF
clone size: -; V gene: TRBV6-1; J gene: TRBJ2-4; D gene: TRBD2; CDR3 DNA: TGTGCCAGTCCCAGGGACACTAGCGGGGTATTTGGGCTGACCAAAAACATTCAGTACTTC; CDR3 protein: CASPRDTSGVFGLTKNIQYF
clone size: -; V gene: TRBV7-3; J gene: TRBJ2-5; D gene: -; CDR3 DNA: TGTGCCAGCAGCCGGGACGGTGCAGAGACCCAGTACTTC; CDR3 protein: CASSRDGAETQYF
clone size: -; V gene: TRBV5-6; J gene: TRBJ2-7; D gene: -; CDR3 DNA: TGTGCCAGCAGCTTGGACCCAAGGAACACTTACGAGCAGTACTTC; CDR3 protein: CASSLDPRNTYEQYF
clone size: -; V gene: TRBV12-3/TRBV12-4; J gene: TRBJ1-4; D gene: -; CDR3 DNA: TGTGCCAGCAGCCCCCCCCGGGGGATTAATGAAAAACTGTTTTTT; CDR3 protein: CASSPPRGINEKLFF
clone size: -; V gene: TRBV6-2/TRBV6-3; J gene: TRBJ2-3; D gene: -; CDR3 DNA: TGTGCCAGCAGTACTACGTATACGCAGTATTTT; CDR3 protein: CASSTTYTQYF
clone size: -; V gene: TRBV10-3; J gene: TRBJ1-6; D gene: TRBD1; CDR3 DNA: TGTGCCACCTCATTCGGGACAGGGGATAATTCACCCCTCCACTTT; CDR3 protein: CATSFGTGDNSPLHF
clone size: -; V gene: TRBV20-1; J gene: TRBJ2-7; D gene: TRBD2; CDR3 DNA: TGCAGTGCGGGAGGGTCGGAGTCCTACGAGCAGTACTTC; CDR3 protein: CSAGGSESYEQYF
clone size: -; V gene: TRBV7-2; J gene: TRBJ1-6; D gene: -; CDR3 DNA: TGTGCCAGCAGCGTGGAAGGGACGGATTCACCCCTCCACTTT; CDR3 protein: CASSVEGTDSPLHF